Listed below are T cell receptor beta chains from one sample, sequenced in a study of blood T cell repertoires in COVID-19. Method: immunoSEQ multiplex PCR; TCRdb's copy keeps in-frame clones and lacks some. The table has roughly 250,000 clones, about four fifths seen once. Specimen: PBMCs or T cells enriched from blood (not recorded which). The source is a woman in her 40s who had been exposed to COVID-19. Both conserved end residues are part of each CDR3. The D gene is left open where the match is weak. Rows give clone size only sometimes, using once, few, many, or a class for an expanded clone.

d_gene,j_gene,abundance,v_gene,CDR3nt,CDR3aa
-,TRBJ2-3,once,TRBV7-2,TGTGCCAGCAGCTTGCAGGGTGGCTACACAGATACGCAGTATTTT,CASSLQGGYTDTQYF
TRBD1,TRBJ1-2,-,TRBV15,TGTGCCACCAGCGGAGACAGGGTCTATGGCTACACCTTC,CATSGDRVYGYTF
TRBD2,TRBJ2-5,-,TRBV12-5,TGTGCTAGTGGTTCAGCGGGGTGGGAGACCCAGTACTTC,CASGSAGWETQYF
-,TRBJ1-1,-,TRBV12-3/TRBV12-4,TGTGCCAGCACCCTGGAGGCTACGGAAGCTTTCTTT,CASTLEATEAFF
TRBD1,TRBJ1-1,-,TRBV2,TGTGCCAGCACTCGAGGACAGGGGAACACTGAAGCTTTCTTT,CASTRGQGNTEAFF
-,TRBJ2-2,-,TRBV7-9,TGTGCCAGCAGCTTCAAACGGGACATAAAGAACACCGGGGAGCTGTTTTTT,CASSFKRDIKNTGELFF
TRBD2,TRBJ2-1,-,TRBV28,TGTGCCAGCAGTTTTCCGGGGGGGCCCTACAATGAGCAGTTCTTC,CASSFPGGPYNEQFF
-,TRBJ1-1,-,TRBV18,TGTGCCAGCTCACCTACCTGGGCCAACACTGAAGCTTTCTTT,CASSPTWANTEAFF
-,TRBJ2-5,-,TRBV7-3,TGTGCCAGCAGCCCCGGGGGGCGGGCACAAGAGACCCAGTACTTC,CASSPGGRAQETQYF
TRBD1,TRBJ1-4,-,TRBV19,TGTGCCAGTAGTACTCATCAGGGGGCAACTAATGAAAAACTGTTTTTT,CASSTHQGATNEKLFF
TRBD1,TRBJ1-4,-,TRBV18,TGTGCCAGCTCCACGCAACAGGGGACGGATGAAAAACTGTTTTTT,CASSTQQGTDEKLFF
-,TRBJ2-7,-,TRBV19,TGTGCCAGTAGTAAGGGACACGGGGCCCTCATGAACGAGCAGTACTTC,CASSKGHGALMNEQYF
TRBD1,TRBJ1-2,once,TRBV19,TGTGCCAGTAGGATACCGACAGGGGGGCACTATGGCTACACCTTC,CASRIPTGGHYGYTF
TRBD1,TRBJ1-1,once,TRBV5-1,TGCGCCAGCAGCCCCCAGGGACAGGGAGGAACGAACACTGAAGCTTTCTTT,CASSPQGQGGTNTEAFF
-,TRBJ1-1,-,TRBV29-1,TGCAGCGTCGAGACAGGAAACACTGAAGCTTTCTTT,CSVETGNTEAFF
-,TRBJ2-7,-,TRBV19,TGTGCCAGTAGCACACTAGCAGGTACTTACTACGAGCAGTACTTC,CASSTLAGTYYEQYF
-,TRBJ1-5,few,TRBV12-5,TGTGCTAGTGGGGCTTATCAGCCCCAGCATTTT,CASGAYQPQHF
-,TRBJ2-3,-,TRBV4-3,TGCGCCAGCAGCCAAGGGGGGACTCGGGAAGATACGCAGTATTTT,CASSQGGTREDTQYF
TRBD2,TRBJ2-1,-,TRBV15,TGTGCCACCAGCCCCCGAACTCAGACTAGCGGGGCTGAGCAGTTCTTC,CATSPRTQTSGAEQFF
-,TRBJ2-1,-,TRBV11-2,TGTGCCAGCAGCCCCATGGGGTCGGGACTCTTCTACAATGAGCAGTTCTTC,CASSPMGSGLFYNEQFF
TRBD2,TRBJ2-1,-,TRBV18,TGTGCCAGCTCCAATTACGTAGTTAGCGGGGGATACAATGAGCAGTTCTTC,CASSNYVVSGGYNEQFF
-,TRBJ1-1,-,TRBV13,TGTGCCAGCCTCCGGGGGGGGACCCACACTGAAGCTTTCTTT,CASLRGGTHTEAFF
-,TRBJ1-1,once,TRBV7-2,TGTGCCAGCAGCTTACAGGCGAACACTGAAGCTTTCTTT,CASSLQANTEAFF
-,TRBJ1-1,-,TRBV5-4,TGTGCCAGCAGCCATACAGTGAACACTGAAGCTTTCTTT,CASSHTVNTEAFF
-,TRBJ1-1,-,TRBV7-2,TGTGCCAGCAGCTTAGCTGTCGGCACTGAAGCTTTCTTT,CASSLAVGTEAFF
-,TRBJ1-2,-,TRBV4-1,TGCGCCAGCAGCCAGCAGGCGCCCGGAGGCTATGGCTACACCTTC,CASSQQAPGGYGYTF
TRBD2,TRBJ2-1,-,TRBV29-1,TGCAGCGTTGATTCTAGCGGGGGGATCCACAATGAGCAGTTCTTC,CSVDSSGGIHNEQFF
-,TRBJ1-1,-,TRBV18,TGTGCCAGCTCACCGGTTGAGATTAAGAACACTGAAGCTTTCTTT,CASSPVEIKNTEAFF
TRBD2,TRBJ2-3,-,TRBV4-2,TGTGCCAGCAGCCAAGACTTTAATGGGGGGGCAGATACGCAGTATTTT,CASSQDFNGGADTQYF
TRBD2,TRBJ2-3,-,TRBV2,TGTGCCAGCCAGACTAGCGGGGGGGCTAGCACAGATACGCAGTATTTT,CASQTSGGASTDTQYF
-,TRBJ2-7,-,TRBV6-5,TGTGCCACCCCTCCGGGACTCACTGGCGAGCAGTACTTC,CATPPGLTGEQYF
-,TRBJ2-3,-,TRBV29-1,TGCAGCGTTGATGGGGGCGAGGATACGCAGTATTTT,CSVDGGEDTQYF
-,TRBJ1-5,-,TRBV18,TGTGCCAGCTCACCACTGCGGCAGGGACTTGATCAGCCCCAGCATTTT,CASSPLRQGLDQPQHF
-,TRBJ1-6,once,TRBV28,TGTGCCAGCAGCGACGGGAGCTCCTATAATTCACCCCTCCACTTT,CASSDGSSYNSPLHF
-,TRBJ1-2,-,TRBV28,TGTGCCAGCAGTACCAGAGGTGGCTACACCTTC,CASSTRGGYTF
-,TRBJ1-3,once,TRBV6-5,TGTGCCAGCAGTTACGCCCCGGGGGACTCTGGAAACACCATATATTTT,CASSYAPGDSGNTIYF
-,TRBJ2-7,few,TRBV29-1,TGCAGCGTTGAGATACAAGACTACGAGCAGTACTTC,CSVEIQDYEQYF
TRBD1,TRBJ1-1,-,TRBV5-1,TGCGCCAGCAGCTTACAGGGGGGGAACACTGAAGCTTTCTTT,CASSLQGGNTEAFF
TRBD1,TRBJ1-3,-,TRBV5-1,TGCGCCAGCAGCTCCGGTAGGACAGGCTCTGGAAACACCATATATTTT,CASSSGRTGSGNTIYF
TRBD2,TRBJ2-2,once,TRBV13,TGTGCCAGCGGATTCGAGACTAGCGGGGATGTCGGGGAGCTGTTTTTT,CASGFETSGDVGELFF
TRBD1,TRBJ1-2,-,TRBV30,TGTGCCTCGAGTAGGGGGCCCGCTAACTATGGCTACACCTTC,CASSRGPANYGYTF
-,TRBJ2-5,-,TRBV19,TGTGCCAGTAGTATAGCGTCTAGCGAAGGGACCCAGTACTTC,CASSIASSEGTQYF
-,TRBJ1-5,many,TRBV6-5,TGTGCCAGCAGTTACCTGGGGGGGGATCAGCCCCAGCATTTT,CASSYLGGDQPQHF
TRBD1,TRBJ1-5,-,TRBV19,TGTGCCAGTAGTTTTGGGCCAGGGGGCAGCCAGCCCCAGCATTTT,CASSFGPGGSQPQHF
-,TRBJ1-2,-,TRBV3-1/TRBV3-2,TGTGCCAGCAGCCAAGTTCGGGGAGGCTATGGCTACACCTTC,CASSQVRGGYGYTF
-,TRBJ2-2,-,TRBV4-2,TGTGCCAGCAGCCGTCCCCCGGCGGGGAAGAACACCGGGGAGCTGTTTTTT,CASSRPPAGKNTGELFF
-,TRBJ1-2,-,TRBV24-1,TGTGCCACCAGTGATCTACAGTCAAGGGGCTACACCTTC,CATSDLQSRGYTF
TRBD2,TRBJ2-1,-,TRBV7-9,TGTGCCAGCAGCGCGATCCAACTAGCGAAATCCTACAATGAGCAGTTCTTC,CASSAIQLAKSYNEQFF
TRBD1,TRBJ2-7,-,TRBV7-3,TGTGCCAGCAGCTTAACGCCCCCGGGACAGGGAAGGTACGAGCAGTACTTC,CASSLTPPGQGRYEQYF
-,TRBJ1-1,-,TRBV5-1,TGCGCCAGCAGCTTTTCTCAGGGGTCCAAGACTGAAGCTTTCTTT,CASSFSQGSKTEAFF
TRBD1,TRBJ1-2,many,TRBV18,TGTGCCAGCTCACCATTCAGGGGGCAGGATGGCTACACCTTC,CASSPFRGQDGYTF
-,TRBJ1-1,-,TRBV19,TGTGCCAGTACTCCTCCGGTGGTCCCAACTGAAGCTTTCTTT,CASTPPVVPTEAFF
TRBD1,TRBJ1-2,-,TRBV5-4,TGTGCCAGCAGCCCCAATGCAGGACAGGGAGGTGGCTACACCTTC,CASSPNAGQGGGYTF
TRBD1,TRBJ2-5,once,TRBV29-1,TGCAGCGGCCGAACAGGGGTAGAGACCCAGTACTTC,CSGRTGVETQYF
-,TRBJ1-2,few,TRBV9,TGTGCCAGCAGCGCGGGGTTACCAGTCTATGGCTACACCTTC,CASSAGLPVYGYTF
-,TRBJ2-2,-,TRBV11-3,TGTGCCAGCAGCTTAACGTTTCAGGGGACGACCGGGGAGCTGTTTTTT,CASSLTFQGTTGELFF
TRBD1,TRBJ1-5,-,TRBV19,TGTGCCAGTAAGACAGGGGGCAATCAGCCCCAGCATTTT,CASKTGGNQPQHF
-,TRBJ1-2,-,TRBV5-4,TGTGCCAGCAGGACAAACAGGGAAGCTAACTATGGCTACACCTTC,CASRTNREANYGYTF
-,TRBJ2-3,-,TRBV28,TGTGCCAGCAGTGAGTTGTTAACGGGCACAGATACGCAGTATTTT,CASSELLTGTDTQYF
-,TRBJ1-1,few,TRBV7-9,TGTGCCAGCAGCGTAACCGGGACACGGAACACTGAAGCTTTCTTT,CASSVTGTRNTEAFF